One sample yielded the 12 T cell receptor beta chains listed below, sequenced in a study of shared clonotypes between healthy human individuals. TCRdb's copy holds only in-frame clones and misses some; the assay was immunoSEQ multiplex PCR. Of approximately 100,000 clones in the sample, approximately 70% are singletons; the top ten hold around 24%. Sequencing input: memory CD8+ T cells sorted from blood. Subset in this sample: CD45RO+ cells pooled with CCR7-negative TemRA cells. The receptors here all came from a woman in her 30s in good health.

The rearrangement links TRBV7-3 to TRBJ2-7; TRBD2 matches at 7 bases. The junction had 4 bases not matched to a gene; V was cut back by 5 bases and J by 3 bases. Germline V gene sequence: CDR1 SGHTA, CDR2 FQGTGA. This CDR3 has 13 amino acids. The CDR3 loop reads CASSDLADYEQYF. CDR3 bases: TGTGCCAGCAGCGACCTAGCGGACTACGAGCAGTACTTC. The entire variable domain, with the rest obtained from reference TRBV7-3 and TRBJ2-7, is as follows: GAGVSQTPSNKVTEKGKYVELRCDPISGHTALYWYRQSLGQGPEFLIYFQGTGAADDSGLPNDRFFAVRPEGSVSTLKIQRTERGDSAVYLCASSDLADYEQYFGPGTRLTVT.

CDR3: CASSHFARYEQYF. The CDR3 DNA follows: TGTGCCAGCAGCCATTTCGCGAGGTACGAGCAGTACTTC. The chain uses TRBV14 and TRBJ2-7; unclear D gene. There are 13 residues in the CDR3. With 3 bases removed from V and 4 bases from J, the gap between germline ends came to 10 bases. CDR1 is SGHDN and CDR2 is FVKESK in the germline V gene.

V and J are TRBV4-1 and TRBJ1-4; D uncertain. Germline V gene sequence: CDR1 MGHRA, CDR2 YSYEKL. The CDR3 consists of 16 residues. V dropped 1 base and J dropped 0 bases, with 9 bases sitting between them. The DNA for the CDR3 is TGCGCCAGCAGCCAAGGCTACAGAGCAACTAATGAAAAACTGTTTTTT. The encoded protein is CASSQGYRATNEKLFF.

This clone was counted a few times. This CDR3 is CASRDGEPYEQYF. The CDR3 DNA reads TGTGCCAGCAGGGACGGGGAACCCTACGAGCAGTACTTC. The gene calls are TRBV2 and TRBJ2-7; the D gene is possibly TRBD2 (5 bases). Per germline, CDR1 SNHLY and CDR2 FYNNEI. This CDR3 has 13 amino acids. Trimming removed 6 bases from V and 2 bases from J, with 11 bases in between.

This clone came up a few times. This chain links TRBV27 with TRBJ2-7; D unresolved. Trimming removed 4 bases at V and 6 bases at J, with 10 bases between. This CDR3 spans 12 amino acids. CDR1 and CDR2 (germline): MNHEY, SMNVEV (reference sequence). For the CDR3, the DNA is TGTGCCAGCAGTTCAGGTTGGACCGAGCAGTACTTC. It specifies CASSSGWTEQYF.

The chain employs TRBV5-1 and TRBJ2-7; the D gene is possibly TRBD1 (6 bases). CDR1 and CDR2 (germline): SGHRS, YFSETQ. V lost 4 bases and J 4 bases, leaving 12 bases between the germline ends. The CDR3 consists of 13 residues. The chain's CDR3 is CASSTGTPYEQYF. CDR3 nucleotides: TGCGCCAGCAGCACCGGGACACCATACGAGCAGTACTTC.

The rearrangement uses TRBV5-8 and TRBJ2-6, with 10 bases lining up with TRBD2. This CDR3 contains 18 residues. CDR1 and CDR2 (germline): SGHTS, YDEGEE. Germline trimming cut 0 bases from V and 4 bases from J; bases unmatched to any gene: 7. The CDR3 region is CASSLGLAGVSGANVLTF. In DNA form, the CDR3 reads TGTGCCAGCAGCTTGGGGCTAGCGGGAGTATCCGGGGCCAACGTCCTGACTTTC.

This clone was seen at least ten times. The J gene is TRBJ1-3, the V gene TRBV15; TRBD1 is a possible D gene (6 bases). CDR1 and CDR2 (germline): LNHNV, YYDKDF (reference sequence). Trimming stripped 4 bases from V and 0 bases from J, with 13 bases between. The CDR3 extends over 16 amino acids. This CDR3 reads CATSMIMTGSGNTIYF. Here the CDR3 DNA reads TGTGCCACCAGCATGATTATGACAGGCTCTGGAAACACCATATATTTT.

In its sample, this clone was seen many times. Other DNA sequences within the sample encode an identical CDR3. This chain joins TRBV7-9 and TRBJ2-1; 7 bases match TRBD2. Germline V CDR1 and CDR2: SEHNR, FQNEAQ (reference sequence). The CDR3 totals 16 residues. V shed 5 bases and J 4 bases; nucleotides not matched to a gene: 11. The CDR3 sequence is CASSPRGGSVYNEQFF. CDR3 bases: TGTGCCAGCAGCCCCCGTGGCGGGAGCGTTTACAATGAGCAGTTCTTC.

This clone was observed many times. The CDR3 spells CASTPVVGAGGRYEQYF. CDR3 bases: TGTGCCAGCACCCCGGTGGTTGGGGCGGGAGGTCGATACGAGCAGTACTTC. The J gene is TRBJ2-7, the V gene TRBV2, with TRBD2 matching 8 bases. Germline-derived CDR1 and CDR2 are SNHLY and FYNNEI. The V and J ends lost 7 bases and 4 bases, in that order; junction bases with no gene match: 18. The CDR3 runs to 17 residues.

V is TRBV7-8 and J is TRBJ2-7; 7 bases agree with TRBD1. Unmatched junction bases numbered 3, after V lost 1 base and J lost 3 bases. Per germline, CDR1 SGHVS and CDR2 FQNEAQ. This CDR3 is built from 14 residues. CDR3 region: CASSLGAGGYEQYF. The DNA for the CDR3 is TGTGCCAGCAGCTTAGGGGCAGGGGGCTACGAGCAGTACTTC.

The chain uses TRBV21-1 and TRBJ2-7; no check of the table's D call, TRBD2, against the DNA was made. TRBV21-1 is labeled a pseudogene. This CDR3 comprises 20 residues. In DNA, the CDR3 is TGTGCCAGCAGCAAAGGAGGCCACGAGATTCCCAGCGGGAGGGGTTACGAGCAGTACTTC. Protein: CASSKGGHEIPSGRGYEQYF.